One sample yielded the 16 T cell receptor beta chains listed below, sequenced in a study of T cells after yellow fever vaccination. TCRdb independently ran MiXCR on the 5' RACE reads; one entry per CDR3 protein. The sample contains more than 65,000 distinct CDR3 sequences, 5% to 6.5% of which appear only once. The sample in question was CD4+ T cells sorted from PBMCs, obtained around 15 days after the first yellow fever vaccination. The receptors here all came from a man aged 18 to 29 who received the YFV17D yellow fever vaccine.

This clonotype occurred many times. This chain uses TRBV7-9 with TRBJ1-1; maybe TRBD1 (6 bases). The CDR3 spans 15 residues. CDR1 SEHNR and CDR2 FQNEAQ come from the germline V gene (reference sequence). V dropped 5 bases and J dropped 2 bases, with 15 bases sitting between them. CDR3 loop: CASSPGPQGNTEAFF. The CDR3 coding sequence is TGTGCCAGCAGCCCAGGCCCACAGGGAAACACTGAAGCTTTCTTT.

This clonotype was seen many times. The CDR3 sequence: CASSRDSSYNEQFF. DNA for the CDR3: TGCGCCAGCTCCCGGGACTCCTCCTACAATGAGCAGTTCTTC. This chain links TRBV4-3 with TRBJ2-1, with D possibly matching TRBD2 (6 bases). The CDR3 totals 14 residues. CDR1 and CDR2 from the germline V gene are LGHNA and YSLEER. V was clipped by 8 bases and J by 0 bases, with 11 bases between them.

Ten or more counts support this clonotype. The chain uses TRBV7-8 and TRBJ2-3; D is possibly TRBD2 (5 bases). This CDR3 region has 13 residues. V was shortened by 5 bases and J by 10 bases, with 16 bases between the two germline ends. The V gene's germline CDR1 is SGHVS and CDR2 FQNEAQ. CDR3 nucleotide sequence: TGTGCCAGCAGCCCGGGGATCATCCGGGCGCAGTATTTT. Its translation: CASSPGIIRAQYF.

This clonotype was seen repeatedly, ten times or more. J is TRBJ1-2 and V is TRBV12-3 or TRBV12-4; no clear D gene. The length of the CDR3 is 14 residues. Trimming removed 6 bases from V and 4 bases from J, with 15 bases in between. The CDR3 region is CASSPNRGSYGYTF. Here the CDR3 DNA reads TGTGCCAGCAGCCCCAACCGCGGTTCCTATGGCTACACCTTC.

The V gene is TRBV19, the J gene TRBJ2-1, with 7 bases that match TRBD2. CDR1 and CDR2 (germline): LNHDA, SQIVND (reference sequence). This CDR3 contains 16 residues. The junction had 16 bases not matched to a gene; V was cut back by 8 bases and J by 6 bases. CDR3 bases: TGTGCCAGTGCGCCCCGAAAGACGGGAGGAATCAATGAGCAGTTCTTC. The encoded protein is CASAPRKTGGINEQFF.

This clonotype was seen at least ten times. The V gene is TRBV5-1, the J gene TRBJ2-5, with D possibly TRBD1 on 6 matching bases. The CDR3 spans 15 residues. The V gene lost 0 bases and the J gene lost 2 bases, with 11 bases spanning the gap. Germline CDR1 is SGHRS and CDR2 is YFSETQ. CDR3 region: CASSLAGHLQETQYF. The CDR3 DNA sequence: TGCGCCAGCAGCTTGGCGGGACATCTTCAAGAGACCCAGTACTTC.

This clonotype was recorded many times. The chain links TRBV5-6 to TRBJ2-7, with D maybe TRBD1 (6 bases). In germline, CDR1 is SGHDT, CDR2 YYEEEE. The CDR3 spans 13 residues. The V and J ends lost 4 bases and 3 bases respectively, with 11 bases between them. CDR3 in amino acids: CASSLRDNYEQYF. CDR3 DNA sequence: TGTGCCAGCAGCCTCCGGGACAACTACGAGCAGTACTTC.

In this sample, this clonotype turned up many times. The chain is built from TRBV7-9 and TRBJ2-7; D possibly uses TRBD1 or TRBD2 (6 bases each). The germline V and J ends were trimmed by 3 bases and 1 base, with 10 bases remaining between them. Germline lookup yields CDR1 SEHNR and CDR2 FQNEAQ (reference sequence). The CDR3 runs 14 residues. CDR3 amino acids: CASSFGGESYEQYV. DNA for the CDR3: TGTGCCAGCAGCTTCGGGGGCGAGTCCTACGAGCAGTACGTC.

The sample holds many counts of this clonotype. The V call is TRBV7-2, the J call TRBJ2-3, with D perhaps matching TRBD2 (5 bases). The CDR3 spans 14 residues. Trimming took off 7 bases at V and 2 bases at J, with 13 bases between the two ends. Germline V gene data show CDR1 as SGHTA and CDR2 as FQGNSA. CDR3: CASKTMLDTDTQYF. CDR3 bases: TGTGCCAGCAAGACTATGCTAGACACAGATACGCAGTATTTT.

This clonotype was recorded many times. The chain has TRBV7-9 and TRBJ2-1; D assignment may be TRBD1 or TRBD2 (7 bases each). Germline V gene lookup returns CDR1 SEHNR and CDR2 FQNEAQ (reference sequence). There are 14 residues in the CDR3. Trimming removed 5 bases from V and 8 bases from J, with 16 bases in between. CDR3 in amino acids: CASSLSGGVDEQFF. The CDR3, as DNA: TGTGCCAGCAGCCTTTCAGGGGGGGTGGATGAGCAGTTCTTC.

This clonotype was counted ten times or more. The chain recombines TRBV10-3 with TRBJ2-5, with TRBD1 as a possible D gene (5 bases). The CDR3 totals 12 residues. Germline V gene data show CDR1 as ENHRY and CDR2 as SYGVKD. V was trimmed by 3 bases and J by 6 bases, leaving 8 bases between them. The chain's CDR3 is CAISDRVQTQYF. In DNA, the CDR3 is TGTGCCATCAGTGACAGGGTTCAGACCCAGTACTTC.

This clonotype showed up just a few times. The rearrangement joins TRBV6-5 to TRBJ1-2, with 8 bases fitting TRBD1. The germline V gene encodes CDR1 MNHEY and CDR2 SVGAGI. With 2 bases clipped from V and 4 bases from J, the junction kept 3 bases outside the gene matches. The CDR3 sequence is 14 residues long. CDR3 amino acids: CASSYAQGVYGYTF. CDR3 sequence (DNA): TGTGCCAGCAGTTACGCACAGGGGGTCTATGGCTACACCTTC.

This clonotype was seen repeatedly, ten times or more. The rearrangement joins TRBV7-2 to TRBJ2-1; TRBD2 matches at 9 bases. Germline-derived CDR1 and CDR2 are SGHTA and FQGNSA. This CDR3 has 16 amino acids. After removal of 8 bases from V and 6 bases from J, the junction contained 14 bases not matched to a gene. The CDR3 loop reads CASHVGVERGVNEQFF. The CDR3 nucleotides read TGTGCCAGCCACGTAGGGGTGGAGCGGGGGGTCAATGAGCAGTTCTTC. Complete variable domain (other parts from reference TRBV7-2 and TRBJ2-1): GAGVSQSPSNKVTEKGKDVELRCDPISGHTALYWYRQSLGQGLEFLIYFQGNSAPDKSGLPSDRFSAERTGGSVSTLTIQRTQQEDSAVYLCASHVGVERGVNEQFFGPGTRLTVL.

This clonotype appeared many times. The J gene is TRBJ1-1, the V gene TRBV7-9; TRBD1 is a possible D gene (5 bases). From germline, CDR1 is SEHNR and CDR2 FQNEAQ (reference sequence). CDR3 size: 15 residues. V was shortened by 5 bases and J by 1 base, with 14 bases between the two germline ends. CDR3 sequence: CASSPQTTGNTEAFF. CDR3 coding DNA: TGTGCCAGCAGCCCCCAGACTACAGGGAACACTGAAGCTTTCTTT.

This clonotype has ten or more counts. V usage is TRBV20-1 and J usage is TRBJ2-1; the match to TRBD1 covers 9 bases. CDR1 is DFQATT and CDR2 is SNEGSKA in the germline V gene (reference sequence). CDR3 length equals 15 residues. V trimming: 1 base; J trimming: 0 bases; junction bases outside the gene matches: 1. CDR3 protein: CSARGDRVSYNEQFF. In nucleotides, the CDR3 is TGCAGTGCTAGAGGGGACAGGGTCTCCTACAATGAGCAGTTCTTC.

This clonotype was seen at least ten times. This chain links TRBV18 with TRBJ2-3; 8 bases agree with TRBD2. The CDR3 length is 16 residues. The V and J ends lost 3 bases and 5 bases, in that order; junction bases with no gene match: 10. CDR1 KGHSH and CDR2 LQKENI come from the germline V gene. For the CDR3, the DNA is TGTGCCAGCTCACCGCCTTGGCGGGGGGCTCGAGATACGCAGTATTTT. The encoded protein is CASSPPWRGARDTQYF.